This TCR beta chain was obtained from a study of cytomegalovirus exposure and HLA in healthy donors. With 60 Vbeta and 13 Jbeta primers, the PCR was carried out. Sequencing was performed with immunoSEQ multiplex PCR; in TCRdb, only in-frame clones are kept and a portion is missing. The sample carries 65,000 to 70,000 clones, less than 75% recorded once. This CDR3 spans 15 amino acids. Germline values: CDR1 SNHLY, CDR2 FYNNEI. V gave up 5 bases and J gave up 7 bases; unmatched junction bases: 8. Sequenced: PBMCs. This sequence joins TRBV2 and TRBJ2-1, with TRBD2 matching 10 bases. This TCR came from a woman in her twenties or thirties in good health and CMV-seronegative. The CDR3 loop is CASSLLAGARNEQFF. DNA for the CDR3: TGTGCCAGCAGTCTCCTAGCGGGGGCTCGGAATGAGCAGTTCTTC.